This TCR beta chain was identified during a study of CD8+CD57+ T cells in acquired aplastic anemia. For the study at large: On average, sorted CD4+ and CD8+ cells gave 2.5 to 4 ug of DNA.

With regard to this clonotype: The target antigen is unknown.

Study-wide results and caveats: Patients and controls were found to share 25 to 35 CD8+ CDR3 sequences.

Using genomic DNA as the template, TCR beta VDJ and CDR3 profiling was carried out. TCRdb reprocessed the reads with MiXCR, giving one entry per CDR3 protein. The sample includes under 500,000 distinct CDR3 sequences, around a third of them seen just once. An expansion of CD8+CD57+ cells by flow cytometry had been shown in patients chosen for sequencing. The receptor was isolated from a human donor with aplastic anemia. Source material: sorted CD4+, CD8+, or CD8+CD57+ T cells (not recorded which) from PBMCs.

CDR3 in DNA: TGTGCCAGCAGCCAGGTGGACGCTTCTCCGGGAAACACCATATATTTT. Translation gives CASSQVDASPGNTIYF. This chain connects TRBV3-1 to TRBJ1-3; D gene ambiguous. Trimming left V 3 bases short and J 4 bases short, with 16 bases between. This CDR3 comprises 16 residues. Germline V gene data show CDR1 as LGHDT and CDR2 as YNNKEL (reference sequence).